One sample yielded the 12 T cell receptor beta chains listed below, sequenced in a study of blood T cell repertoires in COVID-19. The assay was immunoSEQ multiplex PCR, and TCRdb's table has in-frame clones only and misses some. The repertoire holds 200,000 or so clones, around 80% seen once, with approximately 5.1% in the top ten. The specimen was peripheral blood. All receptors come from a woman aged 60-75 years who had recovered from COVID-19.

The chain links TRBV5-5 to TRBJ2-5; 11 bases line up with TRBD1. V was pared by 7 bases and J by 4 bases, with 6 bases of the junction left unmatched. CDR3 size: 14 residues. Germline V gene lookup returns CDR1 SGHKS and CDR2 YYEKEE (reference sequence). The CDR3 region is CASLRTGGRETQYF. The CDR3 DNA reads TGTGCCAGCCTGAGGACAGGGGGCAGAGAGACCCAGTACTTC.

The count of this clone is one. This chain uses TRBV5-4 with TRBJ2-7; the D is unclear. V gave up 4 bases and J gave up 0 bases, with 5 bases separating them. CDR1 and CDR2 from the germline V gene are SGHNT and YYREEE (reference sequence). The CDR3 runs 12 residues. The CDR3 DNA reads as TGTGCCAGCAGCGTAGCCTCCTACGAGCAGTACTTC. It yields the protein CASSVASYEQYF.

The V and J genes are TRBV30 and TRBJ1-2, with 7 bases that match TRBD1. V shed 0 bases, J shed 1 base, and the junction held 2 bases outside the gene matches. Germline lookup yields CDR1 GTSNPN and CDR2 SVGIG (reference sequence). This CDR3 region has 14 residues. CDR3: CAWSVTGNNYGYTF. Here the CDR3 DNA reads TGTGCCTGGAGTGTGACAGGGAATAACTATGGCTACACCTTC.

The V gene is TRBV15, the J gene TRBJ1-2; D remains unclear. This CDR3 spans 14 amino acids. Trimming took off 0 bases at V and 7 bases at J, with 12 bases between the two ends. Germline CDR1 reads LNHNV; CDR2 reads YYDKDF (reference sequence). The CDR3 DNA reads as TGTGCCACCAGCAGAGATCGGGTCCCCGGTGGCTACACCTTC. The encoded protein is CATSRDRVPGGYTF.

The rearrangement joins TRBV2 to TRBJ2-5, with D unresolved. The length of the CDR3 is 12 residues. V gave up 3 bases and J gave up 5 bases, with 7 bases separating them. Looked up from germline, CDR1 is SNHLY and CDR2 is FYNNEI. CDR3 residues: CASSEEWETQYF. As DNA, the CDR3 is TGTGCCAGCAGTGAGGAGTGGGAGACCCAGTACTTC.

This clone was detected ten times or more. The V and J genes are TRBV5-5 and TRBJ2-3; 7 bases line up with TRBD1. This CDR3 region has 14 residues. Germline CDR1 is SGHKS and CDR2 is YYEKEE (reference sequence). The V segment lost 4 bases and the J segment 0 bases; nucleotides outside the gene matches: 2. Written as DNA, the CDR3 is TGTGCCAGCAGCAGGGACAGTAGCACAGATACGCAGTATTTT. Its translation is CASSRDSSTDTQYF.

The chain carries TRBV5-4 and TRBJ2-2; the D is unclear. The CDR3 contains 13 residues. The germline V gene has CDR1 SGHNT and CDR2 YYREEE (reference sequence). Trimming cost V 1 base and J 3 bases, with 4 bases left between them. CDR3 residues: CASSLSYTGELFF. The CDR3 bases are TGTGCCAGCAGCTTGTCCTACACCGGGGAGCTGTTTTTT.

This chain joins TRBV5-6 and TRBJ1-4, with a possible D match to TRBD1 (6 bases). The CDR3 loop spans 14 amino acids. The V gene's germline CDR1 is SGHDT and CDR2 YYEEEE. V lost 0 bases, J lost 7 bases, and 10 bases lay in between. The CDR3 here is CASSLVTGSEKLFF. In DNA, the CDR3 is TGTGCCAGCAGCTTGGTAACAGGGAGTGAAAAACTGTTTTTT.

This sequence joins TRBV19 and TRBJ1-1; no definite D call. Germline V CDR1 and CDR2: LNHDA, SQIVND (reference sequence). V was shortened by 9 bases and J by 1 base, with 9 bases between the two germline ends. The CDR3 contains 12 residues. The DNA for the CDR3 is TGTGCCAGCGTCGGAGAGAACACTGAAGCTTTCTTT. Its protein is CASVGENTEAFF.

This clone appeared many times. The V call is TRBV5-4, the J call TRBJ1-3; D is undetermined. Per the germline V gene, CDR1 is SGHNT and CDR2 is YYREEE (reference sequence). V lost 0 bases, J lost 0 bases, and 16 bases lay in between. This CDR3 region has 18 residues. CDR3 coding DNA: TGTGCCAGCAGCTTGGGACTTTCAGGACGGGGCTCTGGAAACACCATATATTTT. This sequence encodes CASSLGLSGRGSGNTIYF.

This rearrangement joins TRBV6-5 to TRBJ1-5; no reliable D call. Germline values: CDR1 MNHEY, CDR2 SVGAGI. Trimming left V 5 bases short and J 1 base short, with 9 bases between. This CDR3 spans 14 amino acids. The CDR3 DNA reads as TGTGCCAGCAGTCCTCCCCTAAGCAATCAGCCCCAGCATTTT. Translation: CASSPPLSNQPQHF.

The chain is built from TRBV7-9 and TRBJ2-3, with TRBD2 matching 12 bases. V dropped 3 bases and J dropped 6; count of bases not matched to a gene: 7. CDR3 length: 16 amino acids. Germline V lookup: CDR1 SEHNR, CDR2 FQNEAQ (reference sequence). DNA of the CDR3: TGTGCCAGCAGCTTCCAACTAGCGGGGGGACCTGATACGCAGTATTTT. This gives the protein CASSFQLAGGPDTQYF. Together with reference TRBV7-9 and TRBJ2-3, the CDR3 gives the full variable domain: DTGVSQNPRHKITKRGQNVTFRCDPISEHNRLYWYRQTLGQGPEFLTYFQNEAQLEKSRLLSDRFSAERPKGSFSTLEIQRTEQGDSAMYLCASSFQLAGGPDTQYFGPGTRLTVL.